These T cell receptor beta chains were read from a single sample in a study of blood T cell repertoires in COVID-19. Some clones are missing from TCRdb's copy, which holds only in-frame ones; the method was immunoSEQ multiplex PCR. This sample has 95,000 to 110,000 clones; roughly nine tenths occur once, and the top ten carry approximately 6%. Specimen: peripheral blood. These receptors originate from a human donor in a cohort sampled during active COVID-19. Both conserved end residues are part of each CDR3. A D gene is named only where the DNA matches it firmly. Size values are once, few and many counts, or a class for expanded clones, and some rows have none.

d_call	clone_size	v_call	j_call	cdr3_length	cdr3_nt	cdr3_aa
TRBD2	-	TRBV7-8	TRBJ2-7	15	TGTGCCAGCAGCCCCACTAGCGGGAGTTTGTACGAGCAGTACTTC	CASSPTSGSLYEQYF
TRBD2	-	TRBV5-4	TRBJ2-3	19	TGTGCCAGCAGCTTGGTGGGGCAGGAGTTTAGCGGGGGCAGAGATACGCAGTATTTT	CASSLVGQEFSGGRDTQYF
-	-	TRBV11-2	TRBJ1-6	15	TGTGCCAGCAGGAGTACCACAGGTCCCACGTCACCCCTCCACTTT	CASRSTTGPTSPLHF
-	-	TRBV3-1/TRBV3-2	TRBJ1-1	17	TGTGCCAGCAGCCAAGATCACCTCACAGGTGTGAACACTGAAGCTTTCTTT	CASSQDHLTGVNTEAFF
TRBD1	-	TRBV28	TRBJ2-7	15	TGTGCCAGCAGTCCGACAGGGGGCGCGGCCCACGAGCAGTACTTC	CASSPTGGAAHEQYF
TRBD2	-	TRBV3-1/TRBV3-2	TRBJ2-5	15	TGTGCCAGCAGCCATCGGAGCGGGGGGGCGGAGACCCAGTACTTC	CASSHRSGGAETQYF
TRBD1	-	TRBV4-3	TRBJ2-7	15	TGCGCCAGCAGCCAAGAGGGGACAGGGTACTACGAGCAGTACTTC	CASSQEGTGYYEQYF
-	-	TRBV19	TRBJ2-7	13	TGTGCCAGTAGTACCCCGGACAGCTACGAGCAGTACTTC	CASSTPDSYEQYF
-	-	TRBV7-8	TRBJ2-7	16	TGTGCCAGCAGCCGAGACTCCCTACTAGTTTCCTACGAGCAGTACTTC	CASSRDSLLVSYEQYF
TRBD2	-	TRBV7-2	TRBJ2-4	16	TGTGCCAGCAGCTTAAACAGCGGGGGGGCCAAAAACATTCAGTACTTC	CASSLNSGGAKNIQYF
TRBD2	-	TRBV27	TRBJ2-1	17	TGTGCCAGCACCCCCGAGGGGCAAACTAGCGGGAGCGATGAGCAGTTCTTC	CASTPEGQTSGSDEQFF
TRBD2	-	TRBV7-6	TRBJ2-1	13	TGTGCCAGCAGCTTCGGGGCGGGAGGAGAGCAGTTCTTC	CASSFGAGGEQFF
-	-	TRBV12-3/TRBV12-4	TRBJ1-1	13	TGTGCCAGCACCCACAGGGCCGTGACTGAAGCTTTCTTT	CASTHRAVTEAFF
-	-	TRBV4-1	TRBJ2-1	17	TGCGCCAGCAGCCAGATCCCGCGGGGAATGGGAGTGGATGAGCAGTTCTTC	CASSQIPRGMGVDEQFF
-	-	TRBV24-1	TRBJ1-6	13	TGTGCCACCAGTGATTTGCGGAATTCACCCCTCCACTTT	CATSDLRNSPLHF
TRBD1	-	TRBV28	TRBJ2-2	13	TGTGCCAGCAGCTCAACAGGGGCCGGGGAGCTGTTTTTT	CASSSTGAGELFF
-	-	TRBV7-6	TRBJ2-1	12	TGTGCCAGCAGCTTTCTGGCCAATGAGCAGTTCTTC	CASSFLANEQFF
TRBD1	-	TRBV7-3	TRBJ2-4	16	TGTGCCAGCAGCACACAGGGGGCTGCGGGCAAAAACATTCAGTACTTC	CASSTQGAAGKNIQYF
-	-	TRBV5-1	TRBJ2-3	16	TGCGCCAGCAGCTTGGGGGTGAGGGGGTTGAGGGATACGCAGTATTTT	CASSLGVRGLRDTQYF
-	-	TRBV25-1	TRBJ2-6	16	TGTGCCAGCAGTGAGTTAGGGGGCTCTGGGGCCAACGTCCTGACTTTC	CASSELGGSGANVLTF
-	-	TRBV6-5	TRBJ2-7	15	TGTGCCAGCAGTTCACCGACACCGATTGAAAACGAGCAGTACTTC	CASSSPTPIENEQYF
-	medium-sized	TRBV12-2	TRBJ1-4	13	TGTGCAAGTCCCCCCCCTCTAGGTGAAAAACTGTTTTTT	CASPPPLGEKLFF
-	-	TRBV5-5	TRBJ2-6	12	TGTGCCAGCAGCCGGGACTTCAACGTCCTGACTTTC	CASSRDFNVLTF
-	-	TRBV28	TRBJ1-5	15	TGTGCCAGCAGTTTTTCTGGGGCCACCAATCAGCCCCAGCATTTT	CASSFSGATNQPQHF
TRBD1	-	TRBV27	TRBJ1-2	13	TGTGCCAGCAGCAAGGGACAGGGTTTTGGCTACACCTTC	CASSKGQGFGYTF
TRBD2	-	TRBV27	TRBJ2-7	14	TGTGCCAGCAGTTTAGTCGGGAGGGCCGACGAGCAGTACTTC	CASSLVGRADEQYF